One and the same sample provided the 17 T cell receptor beta chains below, sequenced in a study of somatic mutations in cytotoxic T cells in rheumatoid arthritis. Generated by immunoSEQ multiplex PCR, the TCRdb table keeps only in-frame clones and is missing some. The sample contains some 30,000 clones, roughly 80% of which appear only once. Material for sequencing was CD8+ T cells sorted from blood. These receptors came from an adult with rheumatoid arthritis.

This rearrangement joins TRBV2 to TRBJ1-2; TRBD1 matches at 9 bases. This CDR3 has 15 amino acids. V lost 6 bases, J lost 5 bases, and 10 bases stayed unmatched. The germline gives CDR1 SNHLY, CDR2 FYNNEI. The CDR3 nucleotides read TGTGCCAGCAGACCCCCGGGACAGGGAAGATATGGCTACACCTTC. Its translation: CASRPPGQGRYGYTF.

The J gene is TRBJ2-1, the V gene TRBV13; no definite D call. The CDR3 length is 11 residues. Germline V CDR1 and CDR2: PRHDT, FYEKMQ (reference sequence). Deletions cut 2 bases from V and 6 bases from J, with 2 bases between. The CDR3 region is CASSLSNEQFF. CDR3 nucleotide sequence: TGTGCCAGCAGCTTATCCAATGAGCAGTTCTTC.

As DNA, the CDR3 is TGTGCCACCAGCACAAAGGACAGGGGGAGCAATCAGCCCCAGCATTTT. Protein sequence: CATSTKDRGSNQPQHF. The chain uses TRBV15 and TRBJ1-5; 10 bases map to TRBD1. With 4 bases clipped from V and 1 base from J, the junction kept 4 bases outside the gene matches. Germline CDR1 LNHNV, CDR2 YYDKDF (reference sequence). The CDR3 contains 16 residues. The full variable domain, its missing parts supplied by reference TRBV15 and TRBJ1-5, is DAMVIQNPRYQVTQFGKPVTLSCSQTLNHNVMYWYQQKSSQAPKLLFHYYDKDFNNEADTPDNFQSRRPNTSFCFLDIRSPGLGDTAMYLCATSTKDRGSNQPQHFGDGTRLSIL.

CDR3 sequence reads: CASTLPWEGYEQYF. CDR3 in DNA: TGTGCCAGCACCCTACCCTGGGAAGGGTACGAGCAGTACTTC. The chain employs TRBV7-2 and TRBJ2-7; D is uncertain. The length of the CDR3 is 14 residues. Germline V lookup: CDR1 SGHTA, CDR2 FQGNSA. Trimming cost V 7 bases and J 4 bases, with 17 bases left between them.

The chain links TRBV13 to TRBJ2-5; possible D gene TRBD2, 5 bases. This CDR3 contains 14 residues. V was shortened by 1 base and J by 4 bases, with 10 bases between the two germline ends. Germline lookup yields CDR1 PRHDT and CDR2 FYEKMQ (reference sequence). The CDR3 DNA reads TGTGCCAGCAGCTTAGCCCAGAGGGCAGAGACCCAGTACTTC. This codes for CASSLAQRAETQYF.

V and J are TRBV27 and TRBJ2-1; unclear D gene. Germline loops: CDR1 MNHEY, CDR2 SMNVEV (reference sequence). CDR3 length: 13 amino acids. The germline V and J ends were trimmed by 2 bases and 7 bases, with 9 bases remaining between them. The CDR3 DNA reads TGTGCCAGCAGTTTAGATTCTGGGAATGAGCAGTTCTTC. Its protein is CASSLDSGNEQFF.

The sample holds a few counts of this clone. The genes are TRBV7-9 and TRBJ1-1; no firm D call. Trimming left V 11 bases short and J 6 bases short, with 22 bases between. This CDR3 has 14 residues. Per the germline V gene, CDR1 is SEHNR and CDR2 is FQNEAQ (reference sequence). This CDR3 is CAAAGEGYLAEAFF. CDR3 nucleotide sequence: TGTGCCGCGGCCGGAGAGGGATATTTGGCTGAAGCTTTCTTT.

The table lists this clone with a few counts. CDR3 bases: TGTGCCAGTATTGGTAGGGAGAGCTCTGGGGCCAACGTCCTGACTTTC. It translates to CASIGRESSGANVLTF. The genes are TRBV19 and TRBJ2-6; D possibly corresponds to TRBD2 (5 bases). The CDR3 is 16 residues long. Germline-derived CDR1 and CDR2 are LNHDA and SQIVND (reference sequence). With 7 bases removed from V and 0 bases from J, the gap between germline ends came to 13 bases.

CDR3 coding DNA: TGTGCCAGTAGTTACCACCCCAAGACAGGGGGCAGGATGAACACTGAAGCTTTCTTT. This codes for CASSYHPKTGGRMNTEAFF. The chain joins TRBV19 to TRBJ1-1, with 10 bases aligning to TRBD1. The trim removed 5 bases at V and 0 bases at J, leaving 15 bases unmatched. The CDR3 covers 19 residues. Germline V gene lookup returns CDR1 LNHDA and CDR2 SQIVND (reference sequence).

J is TRBJ2-7 and V is TRBV6-5; possible D gene TRBD1, 5 bases. This CDR3 has 13 residues. The ends were cut back, 0 bases at V and 6 bases at J, with 9 bases in the middle. Looked up from germline, CDR1 is MNHEY and CDR2 is SVGAGI. The CDR3 DNA reads as TGTGCCAGCAGTTACTCGGGAAGGGGCGAGCAGTACTTC. It translates to CASSYSGRGEQYF.

The chain carries TRBV6-5 and TRBJ1-1, with D hard to call. The CDR3 has 11 amino acids. The germline V and J ends were trimmed by 7 bases and 0 bases, with 3 bases remaining between them. CDR1 is MNHEY and CDR2 is SVGAGI in the germline V gene. The CDR3 reads CASTLNTEAFF. CDR3 coding DNA: TGTGCCAGCACCCTGAACACTGAAGCTTTCTTT.

The V and J genes are TRBV11-2 and TRBJ2-1; the D is unclear. Germline loops: CDR1 SGHAT, CDR2 FQNNGV. The V end was cut by 1 base, the J end by 7 bases, with 11 bases between. There are 14 residues in the CDR3. The CDR3 sequence: CASSLGRQRNEQFF. CDR3 nucleotides: TGTGCCAGCAGCTTAGGTCGTCAGAGGAATGAGCAGTTCTTC.

The genes are TRBV7-3 and TRBJ2-3; D is possibly TRBD1 (6 bases). V was pared by 4 bases and J by 4 bases, with 12 bases between. Germline lookup yields CDR1 SGHTA and CDR2 FQGTGA. CDR3 length equals 14 residues. The CDR3 is CASSSGEAPDTQYF. CDR3 coding DNA: TGTGCCAGCAGCTCAGGGGAAGCCCCAGATACGCAGTATTTT. The entire variable domain, with the rest obtained from reference TRBV7-3 and TRBJ2-3, is as follows: GAGVSQTPSNKVTEKGKYVELRCDPISGHTALYWYRQSLGQGPEFLIYFQGTGAADDSGLPNDRFFAVRPEGSVSTLKIQRTERGDSAVYLCASSSGEAPDTQYFGPGTRLTVL.

This clone has a single count. V and J are TRBV5-5 and TRBJ2-7, with 11 bases that match TRBD2. V lost 4 bases, J lost 7 bases, and 16 bases stayed unmatched. Germline loops: CDR1 SGHKS, CDR2 YYEKEE (reference sequence). The CDR3 has 17 residues. The CDR3 loop is CASSRGSSGRNMAEQYF. CDR3 coding DNA: TGTGCCAGCAGCCGAGGTTCTAGCGGGAGGAATATGGCGGAGCAGTACTTC.

This clone was observed a single time. The genes are TRBV9 and TRBJ2-1, with D maybe TRBD2 (7 bases). CDR1 is SGDLS and CDR2 is YYNGEE in the germline V gene. This CDR3 comprises 14 residues. Trimming took 0 bases from V and 5 from J, leaving 9 bases between them. This CDR3 is CASSVAGGDNEQFF. Written as DNA, the CDR3 is TGTGCCAGCAGCGTAGCGGGGGGCGACAATGAGCAGTTCTTC.

The chain couples TRBV2 to TRBJ2-1; possibly TRBD1 or TRBD2 for D (5 bases each). This CDR3 contains 18 residues. The V and J ends lost 0 bases and 4 bases respectively, with 19 bases between them. Germline loops: CDR1 SNHLY, CDR2 FYNNEI. CDR3 loop: CASSEARTGPLFYNEQFF. The CDR3 DNA reads TGTGCCAGCAGTGAAGCGCGGACGGGGCCCTTATTTTACAATGAGCAGTTCTTC.

The chain joins TRBV29-1 to TRBJ1-1; no definite D call. Germline V CDR1 and CDR2: SQVTM, ANQGSEA. V was clipped by 3 bases and J by 1 base, with 12 bases between them. The CDR3 runs to 14 residues. The CDR3 DNA is TGCAGCGTTGAGGGCAGTCCTGGGAACACTGAAGCTTTCTTT. Its protein is CSVEGSPGNTEAFF.